Listed here are 13 T cell receptor beta chains from one sample, sequenced in a study of cytomegalovirus exposure and HLA in healthy donors. Primers included in the PCR were 60 Vbeta and 13 Jbeta primers. Assay: immunoSEQ multiplex PCR; the TCRdb copy retains only in-frame clones and omits some. The table lists roughly 130,000 clones, 70% to 75% of them singletons, with less than 2.5% in the top ten. The sequencing input was PBMCs. Receptor source: a woman in her thirties or forties in good health and CMV-seropositive.

The J gene is TRBJ2-2, the V gene TRBV30, with 9 bases aligning to TRBD2. V dropped 1 base and J dropped 5; count of bases not matched to a gene: 8. Germline CDR1 and CDR2: GTSNPN and SVGIG (reference sequence). The CDR3 is 16 amino acids. CDR3 DNA sequence: TGTGCCTGGAGTGGTTGGCGGGGGGGCCGTACCGGGGAGCTGTTTTTT. Its translation: CAWSGWRGGRTGELFF. The full variable domain, its missing parts supplied by reference TRBV30 and TRBJ2-2, is SQTIHQWPATLVQPVGSPLSLECTVEGTSNPNLYWYRQAAGRGLQLLFYSVGIGQISSEVPQNLSASRPQDRQFILSSKKLLLSDSGFYLCAWSGWRGGRTGELFFGEGSRLTVL.

This clone has only a few counts. The chain uses TRBV18 and TRBJ1-1, with TRBD1 matching over 7 bases. CDR3 length equals 16 residues. Germline values: CDR1 KGHSH, CDR2 LQKENI. V was clipped by 3 bases and J by 4 bases; unmatched bases: 11. The CDR3 loop reads CASSPGYRGQSTEAFF. The DNA of the CDR3 is TGTGCCAGCTCACCCGGTTACAGGGGACAGAGCACTGAAGCTTTCTTT.

The chain is built from TRBV28 and TRBJ1-6; TRBD1 matches at 8 bases. V was pared by 4 bases and J by 6 bases, with 5 bases of the junction left unmatched. The CDR3 has 15 residues. The germline V gene has CDR1 MDHEN and CDR2 SYDVKM. The CDR3 sequence: CASSSFDRGNSPLHF. The CDR3 nucleotides read TGTGCCAGCAGTTCTTTCGACAGGGGTAATTCACCCCTCCACTTT.

The chain carries TRBV5-1 and TRBJ1-4, with TRBD1 matching 8 bases. The J segment lost 0 bases and the V segment lost 4 bases, leaving 17 bases of the junction unmatched. The CDR3 has 20 amino acids. Per germline, CDR1 SGHRS and CDR2 YFSETQ. The CDR3 nucleotides read TGCGCCAGCAGCCCAAGACAGGGGCCACTATCGCGGGCAACTAATGAAAAACTGTTTTTT. Its translation: CASSPRQGPLSRATNEKLFF.

The chain recombines TRBV28 with TRBJ1-4; TRBD1 matches at 7 bases. V trimming: 9 bases; J trimming: 8 bases; junction bases outside the gene matches: 12. CDR3 length: 14 residues. CDR1 and CDR2 from the germline V gene are MDHEN and SYDVKM. In nucleotides, the CDR3 is TGTGCCAGTCAACAGGGGACGCTAAAGGAAAAACTGTTTTTT. Amino acid sequence: CASQQGTLKEKLFF.

V and J are TRBV7-2 and TRBJ1-2; 8 bases line up with TRBD1. This CDR3 has 13 amino acids. The germline CDR1 and CDR2 sequences are SGHTA and FQGNSA. The V segment lost 5 bases and the J segment 7 bases; nucleotides outside the gene matches: 6. The CDR3 DNA reads as TGTGCCAGCAGCCACGGACAGGGAGGTGGCTACACCTTC. Amino acid sequence: CASSHGQGGGYTF.

For this clone: The junction does not match germline at one end; this may be a read error. CDR3 in amino acids: CASSVPGPEGTDTQYF. CDR3 in DNA: TGTGCCAGCAGCGTACCGGGCCCGGAGGGCACGGATACGCAGTATTTT. J is TRBJ2-3 and V is TRBV9; the D gene is possibly TRBD2 (6 bases). CDR1 is SGDLS, CDR2 YYNGEE, per germline. The CDR3 has 16 amino acids.

V is TRBV7-2 and J is TRBJ2-1; 8 bases are a match to TRBD1. Trimming removed 5 bases from V and 8 bases from J; junction bases left unmatched: 14. Germline V gene data show CDR1 as SGHTA and CDR2 as FQGNSA. The CDR3 is made up of 16 amino acids. CDR3 residues: CASSTPPGTGYDEQFF. In DNA form, the CDR3 reads TGTGCCAGCAGCACACCCCCGGGGACAGGATATGATGAGCAGTTCTTC. The whole variable domain, remainder taken from reference TRBV7-2 and TRBJ2-1, is GAGVSQSPSNKVTEKGKDVELRCDPISGHTALYWYRQSLGQGLEFLIYFQGNSAPDKSGLPSDRFSAERTGGSVSTLTIQRTQQEDSAVYLCASSTPPGTGYDEQFFGPGTRLTVL.

This clone was counted a few times. The V call is TRBV30, the J call TRBJ1-2; 9 bases fit TRBD1. V shed 3 bases and J 2 bases; nucleotides not matched to a gene: 7. There are 15 residues in the CDR3. From germline, CDR1 is GTSNPN and CDR2 SVGIG (reference sequence). Written as DNA, the CDR3 is TGTGCCTGGAGAGTTACGGGACAGGGAAACTATGGCTACACCTTC. Protein sequence: CAWRVTGQGNYGYTF.

V usage is TRBV28 and J usage is TRBJ1-3; 7 nucleotides agree with TRBD1. The junction had 3 bases not matched to a gene; V was cut back by 5 bases and J by 2 bases. Germline CDR1 is MDHEN and CDR2 is SYDVKM. CDR3 size: 14 residues. The CDR3 reads CASSLGGTGNTIYF. The CDR3 coding sequence is TGTGCCAGCAGTCTAGGGGGCACTGGAAACACCATATATTTT.

The chain recombines TRBV9 with TRBJ1-2, with D hard to call. This CDR3 spans 14 amino acids. Germline CDR1 and CDR2: SGDLS and YYNGEE. Trimming took 4 bases from V and 3 from J, leaving 13 bases between them. The CDR3 DNA reads as TGTGCCAGCAGCCGCGGAGACGGGTACTATGGCTACACCTTC. This encodes CASSRGDGYYGYTF.

V usage is TRBV7-9 and J usage is TRBJ2-7; D is undetermined. Between the trimmed V and J ends, which lost 2 bases and 3 bases, there was a span of 5 bases. The CDR3 is made up of 12 amino acids. Germline V gene data show CDR1 as SEHNR and CDR2 as FQNEAQ (reference sequence). In DNA form, the CDR3 reads TGTGCCAGCAGCTTAACTGGCTACGAGCAGTACTTC. It specifies CASSLTGYEQYF.

This rearrangement joins TRBV5-5 to TRBJ1-4; the D is unclear. CDR3 length equals 18 residues. The V gene's germline CDR1 is SGHKS and CDR2 YYEKEE (reference sequence). Trimming shortened V by 2 bases and J by 0 bases, and 17 bases separated the two germline ends. CDR3 sequence (DNA): TGTGCCAGCAGCTTTTCCGTTTTAGGAGGCGCAACTAATGAAAAACTGTTTTTT. Translated, it gives CASSFSVLGGATNEKLFF. The whole variable domain, filled in from reference TRBV5-5 and TRBJ1-4, reads DAGVTQSPTHLIKTRGQQVTLRCSPISGHKSVSWYQQVLGQGPQFIFQYYEKEERGRGNFPDRFSARQFPNYSSELNVNALLLGDSALYLCASSFSVLGGATNEKLFFGSGTQLSVL.